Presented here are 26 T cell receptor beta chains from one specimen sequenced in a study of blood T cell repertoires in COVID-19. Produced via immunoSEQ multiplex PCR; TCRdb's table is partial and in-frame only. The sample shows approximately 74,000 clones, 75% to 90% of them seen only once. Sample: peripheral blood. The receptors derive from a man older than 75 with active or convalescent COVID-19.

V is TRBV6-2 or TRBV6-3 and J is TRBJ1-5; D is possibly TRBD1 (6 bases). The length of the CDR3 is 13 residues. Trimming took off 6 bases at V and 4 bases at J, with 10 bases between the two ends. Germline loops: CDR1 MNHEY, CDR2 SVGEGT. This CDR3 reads CASSHRVNQPQHF. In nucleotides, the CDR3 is TGTGCCAGCAGCCACAGGGTAAATCAGCCCCAGCATTTT.

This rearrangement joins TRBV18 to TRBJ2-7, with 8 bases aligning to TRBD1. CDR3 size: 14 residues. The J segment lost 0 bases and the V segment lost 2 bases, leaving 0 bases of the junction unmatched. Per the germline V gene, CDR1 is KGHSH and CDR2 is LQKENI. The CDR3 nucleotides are TGTGCCAGCTCACCAGACAGGGGCTCCTACGAGCAGTACTTC. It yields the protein CASSPDRGSYEQYF.

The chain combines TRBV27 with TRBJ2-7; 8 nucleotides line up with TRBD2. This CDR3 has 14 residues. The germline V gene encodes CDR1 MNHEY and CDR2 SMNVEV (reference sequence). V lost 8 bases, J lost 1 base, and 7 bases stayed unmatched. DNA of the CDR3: TGTGCCAGCCAGCGGCTAGCGGGTTCCTACGAGCAGTACTTC. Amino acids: CASQRLAGSYEQYF.

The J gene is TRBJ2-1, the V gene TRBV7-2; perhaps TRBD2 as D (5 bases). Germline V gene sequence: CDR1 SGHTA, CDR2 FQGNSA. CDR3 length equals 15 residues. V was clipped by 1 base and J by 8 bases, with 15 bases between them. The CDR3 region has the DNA TGTGCCAGCAGCTTAGACGGGAAACGGACGGATGAGCAGTTCTTC. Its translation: CASSLDGKRTDEQFF.

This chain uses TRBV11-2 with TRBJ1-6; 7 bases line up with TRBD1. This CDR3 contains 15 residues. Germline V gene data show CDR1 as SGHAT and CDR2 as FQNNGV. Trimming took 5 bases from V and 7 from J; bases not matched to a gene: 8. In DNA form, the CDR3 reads TGTGCCAGCAGCACCTGGGACAGTCAGAATTCACCCCTCCACTTT. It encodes CASSTWDSQNSPLHF.

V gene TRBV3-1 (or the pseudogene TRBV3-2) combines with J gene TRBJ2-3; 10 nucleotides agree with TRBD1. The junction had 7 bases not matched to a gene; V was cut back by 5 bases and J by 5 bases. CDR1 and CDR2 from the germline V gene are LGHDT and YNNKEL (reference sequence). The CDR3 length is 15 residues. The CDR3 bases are TGTGCCAGCAGCAGACAGGGGGCACGGGGAGATACGCAGTATTTT. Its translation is CASSRQGARGDTQYF.

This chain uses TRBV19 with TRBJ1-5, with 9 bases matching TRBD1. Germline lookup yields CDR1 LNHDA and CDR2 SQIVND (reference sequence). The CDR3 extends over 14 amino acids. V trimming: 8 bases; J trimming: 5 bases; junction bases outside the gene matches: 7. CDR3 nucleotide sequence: TGTGCCAGTGAGCTCGGGACAGGGTATCAGCCCCAGCATTTT. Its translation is CASELGTGYQPQHF. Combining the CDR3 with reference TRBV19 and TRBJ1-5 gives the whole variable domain DGGITQSPKYLFRKEGQNVTLSCEQNLNHDAMYWYRQDPGQGLRLIYYSQIVNDFQKGDIAEGYSVSREKKESFPLTVTSAQKNPTAFYLCASELGTGYQPQHFGDGTRLSIL.

CDR3: CASSGGLAGGRRGTDTQYF. In nucleotides, the CDR3 is TGTGCCAGTAGCGGGGGACTAGCGGGGGGACGCCGGGGCACAGATACGCAGTATTTT. This chain links TRBV19 with TRBJ2-3; 15 nucleotides line up with TRBD2. Germline V lookup: CDR1 LNHDA, CDR2 SQIVND (reference sequence). The CDR3 length is 19 residues. V dropped 6 bases and J dropped 1; count of bases not matched to a gene: 11.

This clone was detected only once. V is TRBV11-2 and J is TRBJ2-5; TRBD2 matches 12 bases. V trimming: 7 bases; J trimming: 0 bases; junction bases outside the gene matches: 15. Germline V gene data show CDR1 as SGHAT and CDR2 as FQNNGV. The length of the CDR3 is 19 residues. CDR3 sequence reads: CASNSRRTSGAMYQETQYF. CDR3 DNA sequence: TGTGCCAGCAACAGCCGCAGGACTAGCGGGGCTATGTACCAAGAGACCCAGTACTTC.

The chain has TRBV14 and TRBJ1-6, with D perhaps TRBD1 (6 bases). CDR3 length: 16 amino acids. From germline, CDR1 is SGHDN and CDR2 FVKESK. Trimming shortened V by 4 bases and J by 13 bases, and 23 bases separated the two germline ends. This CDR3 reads CASSPLQGKGPTPLHF. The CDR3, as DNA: TGTGCCAGCAGCCCCCTCCAGGGGAAGGGGCCGACCCCCCTCCACTTT.

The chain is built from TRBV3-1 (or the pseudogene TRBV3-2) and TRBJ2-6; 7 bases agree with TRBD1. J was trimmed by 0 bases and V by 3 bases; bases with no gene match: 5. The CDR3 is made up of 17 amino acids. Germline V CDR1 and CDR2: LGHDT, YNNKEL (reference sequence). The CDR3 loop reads CASSQTGTSSGANVLTF. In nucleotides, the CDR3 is TGTGCCAGCAGCCAGACAGGGACAAGCTCTGGGGCCAACGTCCTGACTTTC.

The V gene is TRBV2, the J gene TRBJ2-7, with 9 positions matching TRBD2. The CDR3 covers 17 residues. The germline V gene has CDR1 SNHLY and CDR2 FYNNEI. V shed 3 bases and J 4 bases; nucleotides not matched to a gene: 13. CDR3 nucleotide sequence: TGTGCCAGCAGTGACCCTCTCCAGTTGGCGGGAGGGTACGAGCAGTACTTC. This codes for CASSDPLQLAGGYEQYF.

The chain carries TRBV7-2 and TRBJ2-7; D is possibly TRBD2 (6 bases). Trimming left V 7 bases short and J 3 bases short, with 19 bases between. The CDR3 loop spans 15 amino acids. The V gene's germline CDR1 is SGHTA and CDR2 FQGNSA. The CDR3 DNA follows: TGTGCCAGCACCCCTGGGGGGTTCCGACTCTACGAGCAGTACTTC. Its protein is CASTPGGFRLYEQYF. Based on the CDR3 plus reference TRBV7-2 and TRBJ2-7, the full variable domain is GAGVSQSPSNKVTEKGKDVELRCDPISGHTALYWYRQSLGQGLEFLIYFQGNSAPDKSGLPSDRFSAERTGGSVSTLTIQRTQQEDSAVYLCASTPGGFRLYEQYFGPGTRLTVT.

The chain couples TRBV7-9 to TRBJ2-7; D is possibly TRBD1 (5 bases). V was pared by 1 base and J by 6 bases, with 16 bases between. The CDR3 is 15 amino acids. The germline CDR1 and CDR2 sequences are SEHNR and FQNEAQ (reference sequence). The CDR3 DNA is TGTGCCAGCAGCTTAGGACAGACCCTCGGGTCCGAGCAGTACTTC. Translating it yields CASSLGQTLGSEQYF.

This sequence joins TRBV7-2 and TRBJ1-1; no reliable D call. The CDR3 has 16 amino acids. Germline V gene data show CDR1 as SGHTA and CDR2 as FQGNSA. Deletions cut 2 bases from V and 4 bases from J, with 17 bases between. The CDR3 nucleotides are TGTGCCAGCAGCTTAAAGTATTCAGTGGTTGTCACTGAAGCTTTCTTT. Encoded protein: CASSLKYSVVVTEAFF.

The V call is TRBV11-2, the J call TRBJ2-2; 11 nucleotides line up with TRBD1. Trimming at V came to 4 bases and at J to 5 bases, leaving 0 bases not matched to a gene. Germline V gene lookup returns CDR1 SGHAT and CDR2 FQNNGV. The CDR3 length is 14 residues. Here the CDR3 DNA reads TGTGCCAGCAGCTGGGACAGGGGGACCGGGGAGCTGTTTTTT. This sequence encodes CASSWDRGTGELFF.

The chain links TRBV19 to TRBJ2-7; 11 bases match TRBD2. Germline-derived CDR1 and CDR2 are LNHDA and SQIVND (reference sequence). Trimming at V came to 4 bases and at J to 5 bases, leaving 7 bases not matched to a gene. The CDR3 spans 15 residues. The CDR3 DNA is TGTGCCAGTAGTACCGGGACTAGCGGCAACAACGAGCAGTACTTC. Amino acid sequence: CASSTGTSGNNEQYF.

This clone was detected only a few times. CDR3 protein: CASSALAGGLETQYF. The CDR3 DNA reads TGTGCCAGTAGTGCTCTAGCGGGAGGTTTAGAGACCCAGTACTTC. The V and J genes are TRBV19 and TRBJ2-5; 11 bases match TRBD2. CDR1 is LNHDA and CDR2 is SQIVND in the germline V gene (reference sequence). There are 15 residues in the CDR3. Trimming removed 5 bases from V and 4 bases from J; junction bases left unmatched: 6. Based on the CDR3 plus reference TRBV19 and TRBJ2-5, the full variable domain is DGGITQSPKYLFRKEGQNVTLSCEQNLNHDAMYWYRQDPGQGLRLIYYSQIVNDFQKGDIAEGYSVSREKKESFPLTVTSAQKNPTAFYLCASSALAGGLETQYFGPGTRLLVL.

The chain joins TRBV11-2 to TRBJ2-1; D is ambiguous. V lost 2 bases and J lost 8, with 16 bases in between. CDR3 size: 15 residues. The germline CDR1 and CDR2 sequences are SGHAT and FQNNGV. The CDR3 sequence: CASSLFGSTVHEQFF. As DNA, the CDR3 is TGTGCCAGCAGCTTATTCGGGTCCACCGTACATGAGCAGTTCTTC.

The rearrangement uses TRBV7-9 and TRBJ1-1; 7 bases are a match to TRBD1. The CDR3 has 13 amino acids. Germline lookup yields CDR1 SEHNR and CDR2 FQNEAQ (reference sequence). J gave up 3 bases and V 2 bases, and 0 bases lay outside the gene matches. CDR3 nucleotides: TGTGCCAGCAGCTTACAGGGGGACACTGAAGCTTTCTTT. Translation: CASSLQGDTEAFF.

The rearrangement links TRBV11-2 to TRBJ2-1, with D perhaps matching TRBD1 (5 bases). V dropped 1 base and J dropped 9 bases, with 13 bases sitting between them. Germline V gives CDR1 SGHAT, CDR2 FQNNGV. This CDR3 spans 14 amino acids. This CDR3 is CASSLGSRAGEQFF. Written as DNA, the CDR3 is TGTGCCAGCAGCTTAGGGTCCAGGGCCGGTGAGCAGTTCTTC.

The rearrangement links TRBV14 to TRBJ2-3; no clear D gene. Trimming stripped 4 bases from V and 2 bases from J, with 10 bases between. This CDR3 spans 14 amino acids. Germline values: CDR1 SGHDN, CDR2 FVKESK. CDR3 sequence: CASSPTVITDTQYF. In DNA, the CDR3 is TGTGCCAGCAGCCCCACAGTGATCACAGATACGCAGTATTTT.

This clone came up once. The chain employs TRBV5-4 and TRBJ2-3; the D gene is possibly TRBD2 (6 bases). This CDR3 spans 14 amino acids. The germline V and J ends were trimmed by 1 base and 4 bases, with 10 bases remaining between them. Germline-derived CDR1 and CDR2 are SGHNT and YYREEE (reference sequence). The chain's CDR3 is CASSLTSKPDTQYF. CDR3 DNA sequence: TGTGCCAGCAGCTTGACTAGCAAGCCAGATACGCAGTATTTT.

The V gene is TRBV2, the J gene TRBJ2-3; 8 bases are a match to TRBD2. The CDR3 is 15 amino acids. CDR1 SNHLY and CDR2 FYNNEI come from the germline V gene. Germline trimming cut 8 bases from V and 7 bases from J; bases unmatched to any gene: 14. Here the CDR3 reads CASDPETSGENTQYF. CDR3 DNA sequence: TGTGCCAGCGATCCCGAAACTAGCGGTGAAAATACGCAGTATTTT.

CDR3 bases: TGTGCCAGTAGTGGGGACGGAGGGATTCAGCCCCAGCATTTT. As protein: CASSGDGGIQPQHF. The V gene is TRBV19, the J gene TRBJ1-5; D possibly corresponds to TRBD1 (5 bases). The V end was cut by 5 bases, the J end by 6 bases, with 14 bases between. The CDR3 loop spans 14 amino acids. Germline CDR1 is LNHDA and CDR2 is SQIVND (reference sequence).

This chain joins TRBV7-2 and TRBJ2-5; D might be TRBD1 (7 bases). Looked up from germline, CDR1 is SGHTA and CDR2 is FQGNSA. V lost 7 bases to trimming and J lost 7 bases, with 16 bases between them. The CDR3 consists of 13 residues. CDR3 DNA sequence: TGTGCCAGCACGGGAGCAGGGGGAGGGACCCAGTACTTC. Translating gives CASTGAGGGTQYF.